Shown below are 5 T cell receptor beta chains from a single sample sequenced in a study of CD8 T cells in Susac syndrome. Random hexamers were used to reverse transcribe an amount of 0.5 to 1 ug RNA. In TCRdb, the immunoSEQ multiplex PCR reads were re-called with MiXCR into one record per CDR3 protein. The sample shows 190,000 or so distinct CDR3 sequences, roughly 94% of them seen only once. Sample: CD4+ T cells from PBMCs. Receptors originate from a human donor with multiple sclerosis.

This CDR3 reads CSARGGQYQETQYF. For the CDR3, the DNA is TGCAGTGCTAGAGGGGGTCAGTACCAAGAGACCCAGTACTTC. J is TRBJ2-5 and V is TRBV20-1; D remains ambiguous. The CDR3 runs to 14 residues. The germline V gene has CDR1 DFQATT and CDR2 SNEGSKA (reference sequence). V lost 1 base to trimming and J lost 0 bases, with 9 bases between them.

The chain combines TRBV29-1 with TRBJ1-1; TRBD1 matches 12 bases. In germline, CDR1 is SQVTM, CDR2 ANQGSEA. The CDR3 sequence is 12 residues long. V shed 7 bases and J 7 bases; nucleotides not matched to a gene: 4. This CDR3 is CSAGQGAGEAFF. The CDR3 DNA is TGCAGCGCGGGACAGGGGGCCGGTGAAGCTTTCTTT.

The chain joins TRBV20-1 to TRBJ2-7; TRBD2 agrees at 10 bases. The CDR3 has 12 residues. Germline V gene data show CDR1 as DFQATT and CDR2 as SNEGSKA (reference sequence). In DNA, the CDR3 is TGCAGCGGGGAGCGGGGGGGCTACGAGCAGTACTTC. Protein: CSGERGGYEQYF.

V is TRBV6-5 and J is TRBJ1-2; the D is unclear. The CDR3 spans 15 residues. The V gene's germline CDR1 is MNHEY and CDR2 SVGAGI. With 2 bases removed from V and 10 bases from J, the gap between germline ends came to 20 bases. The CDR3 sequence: CASSYEPITALDYTF. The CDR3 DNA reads TGTGCCAGCAGTTACGAACCGATCACGGCCTTGGACTACACCTTC.

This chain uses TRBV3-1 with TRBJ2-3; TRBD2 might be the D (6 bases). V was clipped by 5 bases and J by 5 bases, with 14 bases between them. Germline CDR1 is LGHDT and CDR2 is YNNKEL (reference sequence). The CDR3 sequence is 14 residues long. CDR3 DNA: TGTGCCAGCAGCTCCTTATCCGGGGGAGATACGCAGTATTTT. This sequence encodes CASSSLSGGDTQYF.